What follows describes a single T cell receptor beta chain. These data come from a study of blood T cell repertoires in COVID-19. Background on the study: PBMCs, B-cell-depleted T cells, or T cells provided the cDNA or gDNA that made up the material.

Generated by immunoSEQ multiplex PCR, the TCRdb table keeps only in-frame clones and is missing some. The repertoire has approximately 220,000 clones, 81% of them found once; the top ten carry roughly 7.9%. Germline-derived CDR1 and CDR2 are SNHLY and FYNNEI. This CDR3 has 12 residues. V shed 6 bases and J shed 5 bases, with 8 bases lying between them. Sequencing used peripheral blood. This clonotype was sampled from a woman of 80 years or more with acute or convalescent COVID-19. The genes are TRBV2 and TRBJ1-5, with D perhaps matching TRBD1 (6 bases). CDR3 DNA sequence: TGTGCCAGCAGACAGGGTTATCAGCCCCAGCATTTT. Translating it yields CASRQGYQPQHF.